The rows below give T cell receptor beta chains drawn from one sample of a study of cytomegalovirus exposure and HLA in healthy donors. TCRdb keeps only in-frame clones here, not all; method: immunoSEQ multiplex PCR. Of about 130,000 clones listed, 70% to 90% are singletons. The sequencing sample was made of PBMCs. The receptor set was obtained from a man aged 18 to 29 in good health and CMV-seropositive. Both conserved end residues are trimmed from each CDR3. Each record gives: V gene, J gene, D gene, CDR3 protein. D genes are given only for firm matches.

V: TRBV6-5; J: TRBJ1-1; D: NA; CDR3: ASSYGQFTEAF
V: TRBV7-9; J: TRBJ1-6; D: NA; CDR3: ASSLSVSSYNSPLH
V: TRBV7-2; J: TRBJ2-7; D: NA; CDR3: ASSLWQSREQY
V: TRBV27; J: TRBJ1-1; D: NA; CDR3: ASSESRWGDTEAF
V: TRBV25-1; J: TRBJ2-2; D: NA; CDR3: ASTSGTSRNTGELF
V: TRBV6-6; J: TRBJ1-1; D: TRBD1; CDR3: ASSYGTGRGSEAF
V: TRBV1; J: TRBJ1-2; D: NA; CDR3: TSSQGPHNYGYT
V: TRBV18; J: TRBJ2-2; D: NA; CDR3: ASSLASNTGELF
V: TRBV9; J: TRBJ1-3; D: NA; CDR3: ASSVEGWGASGNTIY
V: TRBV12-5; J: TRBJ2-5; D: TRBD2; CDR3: ASGLVLAGAHGEETQY
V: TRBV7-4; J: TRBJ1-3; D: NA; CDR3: ASRWAGVCFGNTIY
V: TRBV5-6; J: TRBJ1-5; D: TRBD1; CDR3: ASSLGTGGFQPQH
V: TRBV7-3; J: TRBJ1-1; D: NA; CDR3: ASSLNPRNQYTEAF
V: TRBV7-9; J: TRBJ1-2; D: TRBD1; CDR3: ASSTGQGVFGYT
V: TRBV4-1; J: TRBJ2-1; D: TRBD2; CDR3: ASSQDQGLAVTEQF
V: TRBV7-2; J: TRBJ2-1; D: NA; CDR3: ASRPKQSSSYNEQF
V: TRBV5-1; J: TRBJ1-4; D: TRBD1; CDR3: ASKTGGTNEKLF
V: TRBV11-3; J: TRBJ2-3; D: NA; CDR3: ASSSSGRYTQY
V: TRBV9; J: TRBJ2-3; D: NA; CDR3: ASSVYQGSTDTQY
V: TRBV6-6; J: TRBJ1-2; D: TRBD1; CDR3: ASRDDRARGGYT
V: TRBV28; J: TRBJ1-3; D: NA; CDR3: ASARETGNTIY
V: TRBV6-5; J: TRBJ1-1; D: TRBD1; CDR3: ASSYSGGFTEAF
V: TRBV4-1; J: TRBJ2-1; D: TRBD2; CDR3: ASRLGLGDYNEQF
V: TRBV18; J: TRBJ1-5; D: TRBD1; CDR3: ASSPGQGNQPQH
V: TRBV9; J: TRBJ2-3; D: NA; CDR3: ASSVAPQGAGADTQY
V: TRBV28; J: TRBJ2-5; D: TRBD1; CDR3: ASNHLRTGGLETQY
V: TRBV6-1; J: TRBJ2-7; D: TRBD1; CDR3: ASRPQGDYEQY
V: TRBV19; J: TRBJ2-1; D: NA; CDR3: ASSRGDSPPYNEQF
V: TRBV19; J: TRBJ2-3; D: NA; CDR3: ASSIGRGTTDTQY
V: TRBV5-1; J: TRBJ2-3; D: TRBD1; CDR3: ASSHQGAEISTDTQY
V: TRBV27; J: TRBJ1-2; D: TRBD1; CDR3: ASRTGGPNYGYT
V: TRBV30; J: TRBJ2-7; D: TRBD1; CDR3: AWSPQQGESYEQY
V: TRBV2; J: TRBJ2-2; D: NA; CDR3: ASSPRGTGELF
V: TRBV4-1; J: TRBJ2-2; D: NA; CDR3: ASSQDRRQMGANTGELF
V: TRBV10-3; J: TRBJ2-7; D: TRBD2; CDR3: ATISGGAYEQY
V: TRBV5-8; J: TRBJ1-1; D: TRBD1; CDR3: ASSSTGTGRFNAEAF
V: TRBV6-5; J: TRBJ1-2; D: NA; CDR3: ASSQLIQGLGGYT
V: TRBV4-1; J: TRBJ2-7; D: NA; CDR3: ASSQDGGSSYEQY
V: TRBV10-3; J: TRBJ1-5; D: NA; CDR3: AISEVLRDQPQH
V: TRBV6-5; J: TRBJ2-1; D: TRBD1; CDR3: ASSHGQGWYNEQF
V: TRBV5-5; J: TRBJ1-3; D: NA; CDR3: ASSSPGRGGNTIY
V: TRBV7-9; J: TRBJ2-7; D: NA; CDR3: ASTGDGSEQY
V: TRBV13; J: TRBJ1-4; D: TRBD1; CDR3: ASSHGGTGDEKLF
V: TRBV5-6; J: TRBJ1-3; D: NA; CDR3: ASSLWQVQALPRNTIY
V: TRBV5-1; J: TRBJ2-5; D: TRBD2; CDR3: ASSFSGGAETQY
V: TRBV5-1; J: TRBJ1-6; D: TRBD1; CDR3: ASSSQGRQGESPLH
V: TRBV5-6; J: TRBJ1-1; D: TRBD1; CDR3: ASSPEGANTEAF
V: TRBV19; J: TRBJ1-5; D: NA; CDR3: ATKQDTLSNQPQH
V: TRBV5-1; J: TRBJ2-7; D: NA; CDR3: ASSLQSSYEQY
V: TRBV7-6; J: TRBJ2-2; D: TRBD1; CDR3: ASSSPLPGTGGGSGELF
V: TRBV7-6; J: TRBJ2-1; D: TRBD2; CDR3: ASSLAGGLAGGEGNYNEQF
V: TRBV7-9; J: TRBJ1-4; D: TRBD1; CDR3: ASSSGTGNEKLF
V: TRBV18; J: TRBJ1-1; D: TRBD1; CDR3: ASSPNPGQPLNTEAF
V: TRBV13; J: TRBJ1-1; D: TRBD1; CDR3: ASSLGDRVAEAF
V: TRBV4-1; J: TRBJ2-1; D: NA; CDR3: ASRGSSERSESEQF
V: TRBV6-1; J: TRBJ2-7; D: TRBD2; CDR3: ASSEEAGALSYEQY
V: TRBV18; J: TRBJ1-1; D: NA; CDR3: ASSPTQNTEAF
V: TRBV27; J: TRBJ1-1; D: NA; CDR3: ASSPGSGGTEAF
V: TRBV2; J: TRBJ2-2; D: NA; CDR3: ASRPRTDTGELF
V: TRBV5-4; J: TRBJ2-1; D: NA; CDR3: ASSLELEQF